This T cell receptor beta chain was retrieved from a study of T-cell memory formation after mild COVID-19. Overall study results and limits: Nothing confirmed that second-wave clones peaking on day 37 were specific for SARS-CoV-2. Pre-infection memory showed some responding clones, and this suggested that cross-reactive memory joined. Clones that got smaller from day 15 to 85 had even CD4/CD8, while clones growing later tipped toward CD4+.

This clonotype was observed a handful of times. The antigen remains undetermined. TCRdb reanalysed the 5' RACE reads using MiXCR and keeps one entry per CDR3 protein. The sample lists roughly 500,000 distinct CDR3 sequences; around 21% were seen once. The germline V gene encodes CDR1 MNHEY and CDR2 SVGEGT. V lost 0 bases and J lost 6, with 9 bases in between. This CDR3 is built from 13 residues. The chain combines TRBV6-2 or TRBV6-3 with TRBJ2-7; D ambiguous. The receptor was derived from an adult woman who had mild COVID-19 (a few samples of this study predate the infection). Cell type and time point are not known. The sample taken for sequencing was PBMCs or a T cell subset sorted from them (not recorded which). The CDR3 is CASSYSGPREQYF. The DNA of the CDR3 is TGTGCCAGCAGTTACTCGGGCCCCCGCGAGCAGTACTTC.